The clone carrying this TCR beta chain was counted only a few times. The record originates from a study of tumor-infiltrating lymphocytes in primary liver carcinoma. RNA was extracted from whole blood without cell sorting, alongside germline DNA. The CDR3 totals 14 residues. Germline V CDR1 and CDR2: WSHSY, SAAADI. The V gene lost 3 bases and the J gene lost 5 bases, with 13 bases spanning the gap. The researchers produced TCR beta cDNA from 500 to 550 ng total RNA with a constant-region primer. Three nested multiplex PCR rounds, a slightly modified ARM-PCR method, built the TCR beta libraries. The first two PCR rounds used TRBV1-TRBV30 primers with a Cbeta primer, approximately 9 cycles each. TCRdb fed the multiplex PCR reads into MiXCR, producing one record per CDR3 protein. The repertoire holds about 300,000 distinct CDR3 sequences, with 60% to 80% as singletons.

The specimen was peripheral blood. The TCR originated in a middle-aged man with primary liver carcinoma and hepatitis B virus infection. The genes are TRBV10-2 and TRBJ1-2, with D maybe TRBD1 (5 bases). The CDR3, as DNA: TGCGCCAGCAGTGATGCGGGAGCAGGGTATGGCTACACCTTC. Protein: CASSDAGAGYGYTF.